Below are 13 T cell receptor beta chains sequenced from a single sample in a study of blood T cell repertoires in COVID-19. TCRdb's copy holds only in-frame clones and misses some; the assay was immunoSEQ multiplex PCR. This sample yields approximately 76,000 clones, of which 75% to 90% are seen a single time; around 32% belongs to the top ten. The sample consisted of peripheral blood. These receptors came from a woman older than 75 with active or convalescent COVID-19.

The V call is TRBV9, the J call TRBJ2-3, with D possibly TRBD2 on 6 matching bases. This CDR3 contains 15 residues. Trimming pared 0 bases from V and 2 bases from J, leaving 10 bases between. Germline V CDR1 and CDR2: SGDLS, YYNGEE. CDR3 loop: CASSVAWRATDTQYF. Written as DNA, the CDR3 is TGTGCCAGCAGCGTAGCGTGGAGGGCCACAGATACGCAGTATTTT.

V usage is TRBV18 and J usage is TRBJ1-1; TRBD1 matches at 8 bases. The germline V gene encodes CDR1 KGHSH and CDR2 LQKENI. With V trimmed by 4 bases and J by 0 bases, 1 base remained unmatched. The CDR3 consists of 14 residues. The CDR3 DNA reads as TGTGCCAGCTCACTGACAGGGGTGAACACTGAAGCTTTCTTT. Translating it yields CASSLTGVNTEAFF.

V gene TRBV11-3 combines with J gene TRBJ2-4, with 10 bases aligning to TRBD1. The V and J ends lost 3 bases and 7 bases, in that order; junction bases with no gene match: 0. Germline assignment: CDR1 SGHNT and CDR2 YENEEA. This CDR3 has 13 residues. The CDR3, as DNA: TGTGCCAGCAGCTTGGGACAGGGGAACATTCAGTACTTC. Translating gives CASSLGQGNIQYF.

V and J are TRBV7-2 and TRBJ1-1; 8 bases align to TRBD1. The CDR3 length is 15 residues. Losses at the gene ends were 5 bases for V and 5 bases for J; bases not matched to a gene: 10. Looked up from germline, CDR1 is SGHTA and CDR2 is FQGNSA. CDR3 region: CASSRTGRMGTEAFF. CDR3 in DNA: TGTGCCAGCAGCCGGACAGGGAGAATGGGTACTGAAGCTTTCTTT. Full variable domain (outside the CDR3, taken from reference TRBV7-2 and TRBJ1-1): GAGVSQSPSNKVTEKGKDVELRCDPISGHTALYWYRQSLGQGLEFLIYFQGNSAPDKSGLPSDRFSAERTGGSVSTLTIQRTQQEDSAVYLCASSRTGRMGTEAFFGQGTRLTVV.

The V call is TRBV6-5, the J call TRBJ1-2, with 7 bases that match TRBD1. Trimming cost V 6 bases and J 9 bases; bases outside gene matches: 7. The CDR3 extends over 12 amino acids. Germline CDR1 reads MNHEY; CDR2 reads SVGAGI. Written as DNA, the CDR3 is TGTGCCAGCAGGTCGGTACAGGGGAGCTACACCTTC. As protein: CASRSVQGSYTF.

The chain is built from TRBV10-2 and TRBJ2-2; 10 bases map to TRBD2. J was trimmed by 4 bases and V by 8 bases; bases with no gene match: 7. The germline V gene has CDR1 WSHSY and CDR2 SAAADI. The CDR3 loop spans 15 amino acids. CDR3 in DNA: TGCGCCAGCCGCTCTAGCGGGGGACTCACCGGGGAGCTGTTTTTT. Translating gives CASRSSGGLTGELFF.

As DNA, the CDR3 is TGCGCCAGCAGCTTGGGGGGCGGTTACAATGAGCAGTTCTTC. Its protein is CASSLGGGYNEQFF. The chain is built from TRBV5-1 and TRBJ2-1; the D gene is possibly TRBD1 (5 bases). The CDR3 is 14 residues long. Germline V gives CDR1 SGHRS, CDR2 YFSETQ. Trimming removed 0 bases from V and 4 bases from J, with 8 bases in between.

The chain joins TRBV10-3 to TRBJ2-7, with 8 bases fitting TRBD1. Germline V CDR1 and CDR2: ENHRY, SYGVKD. V lost 5 bases and J lost 2; bases outside the gene matches: 2. CDR3 length equals 13 residues. CDR3 loop: CAISPGQAYEQYF. The CDR3 DNA reads TGTGCCATCAGTCCGGGACAGGCCTACGAGCAGTACTTC.

V gene TRBV12-3 or TRBV12-4 combines with J gene TRBJ1-2, with D uncertain. The CDR3 length is 13 residues. The germline V and J ends were trimmed by 6 bases and 6 bases, with 14 bases remaining between them. The CDR3 DNA follows: TGTGCCAGCAGCACGCGGGGTCGCGATGGCTACACCTTC. It codes for CASSTRGRDGYTF.

This chain connects TRBV18 to TRBJ2-5, with TRBD2 matching over 7 bases. Per germline, CDR1 KGHSH and CDR2 LQKENI. V shed 2 bases, J shed 2 bases, and the junction held 11 bases outside the gene matches. The CDR3 has 17 amino acids. The chain's CDR3 is CASSPGDQSRGQETQYF. The CDR3 region has the DNA TGTGCCAGCTCACCAGGGGATCAATCGCGGGGGCAAGAGACCCAGTACTTC.

The chain recombines TRBV12-3 or TRBV12-4 with TRBJ1-2, with a tentative D call TRBD1 (5 bases). Trimming removed 3 bases from V and 4 bases from J, with 9 bases in between. This CDR3 has 13 residues. The chain's CDR3 is CASSFDSTYGYTF. In DNA, the CDR3 is TGTGCCAGCAGTTTTGACAGTACCTATGGCTACACCTTC.

This clone was observed a few times. The CDR3 spells CASSSIREGEGQPQHF. The CDR3 DNA reads TGTGCCAGCAGTTCAATCCGGGAGGGAGAAGGTCAGCCCCAGCATTTT. V and J are TRBV28 and TRBJ1-5, with D unclear. This CDR3 is built from 16 residues. Germline assignment: CDR1 MDHEN and CDR2 SYDVKM. With 4 bases removed from V and 6 bases from J, the gap between germline ends came to 19 bases.

This rearrangement joins TRBV5-1 to TRBJ2-3; D gene unclear. Germline V gene data show CDR1 as SGHRS and CDR2 as YFSETQ. Deletions cut 6 bases from V and 4 bases from J, with 12 bases between. This CDR3 is built from 13 residues. As DNA, the CDR3 is TGCGCCAGCAATCACTATGTAGCAGATACGCAGTATTTT. It specifies CASNHYVADTQYF.